These 7 T cell receptor beta chains originate from one sample sequenced in a study of T cells in localized non-small cell lung cancer. The table came from immunoSEQ multiplex PCR; TCRdb's copy has only in-frame clones and leaves some out. The sample has 2,500 to 3,500 clones; less than 20% are singletons. The sample was lung tumor tissue, taken before any cancer treatment. These receptors all come from a man between 40 and 75 years old with stage I lung adenocarcinoma.

A few counts support this clone. The rearrangement uses TRBV10-2 and TRBJ2-1, with 7 positions matching TRBD2. The CDR3 sequence is 14 residues long. Germline CDR1 is WSHSY and CDR2 is SAAADI. V lost 8 bases, J lost 7 bases, and 11 bases stayed unmatched. The CDR3 loop is CASSDREVSNEQFF. CDR3 in DNA: TGCGCCAGCTCGGACCGGGAGGTCAGTAATGAGCAGTTCTTC.

A few counts support this clone. The V and J genes are TRBV2 and TRBJ2-7; weak D call: TRBD1 (6 bases). V lost 5 bases and J lost 2, with 19 bases in between. The CDR3 has 16 amino acids. Germline-derived CDR1 and CDR2 are SNHLY and FYNNEI. The CDR3 coding sequence is TGTGCCAGCAGTACGATTACAGGGCCGGATACCTACGAGCAGTACGTC. Translation gives CASSTITGPDTYEQYV.

The chain links TRBV29-1 to TRBJ1-3; 7 positions agree with TRBD1. This CDR3 is 13 amino acids long. The V and J ends lost 5 bases and 2 bases, in that order; junction bases with no gene match: 3. Looked up from germline, CDR1 is SQVTM and CDR2 is ANQGSEA. The CDR3 DNA follows: TGCAGCGTTAAGGGGGCGGCTGGAAACACCATATATTTT. This gives the protein CSVKGAAGNTIYF.

This clone was counted at least ten times. This chain uses TRBV11-3 with TRBJ1-1; 7 nucleotides agree with TRBD1. The CDR3 has 17 residues. Per the germline V gene, CDR1 is SGHNT and CDR2 is YENEEA. The J segment lost 5 bases and the V segment lost 4 bases, leaving 16 bases of the junction unmatched. CDR3 sequence: CASSSHDRQGARTEAFF. CDR3 nucleotides: TGTGCCAGCAGCTCCCACGACAGACAGGGTGCGAGGACTGAAGCTTTCTTT. The full variable domain, its missing parts supplied by reference TRBV11-3 and TRBJ1-1, is EAGVVQSPRYKIIEKKQPVAFWCNPISGHNTLYWYLQNLGQGPELLIRYENEEAVDDSQLPKDRFSAERLKGVDSTLKIQPAELGDSAVYLCASSSHDRQGARTEAFFGQGTRLTVV.

J is TRBJ1-1 and V is TRBV11-3; no reliable D call. CDR1 is SGHNT and CDR2 is YENEEA in the germline V gene. V lost 5 bases to trimming and J lost 4 bases, with 17 bases between them. CDR3 length equals 15 residues. Written as DNA, the CDR3 is TGTGCCAGCAGCCCCGTCAGGAATACGGGCACTGAAGCTTTCTTT. Its translation is CASSPVRNTGTEAFF.

The genes are TRBV12-5 and TRBJ2-3; D not certain. Germline values: CDR1 LGHNT, CDR2 FRNRAP. V gave up 1 base and J gave up 5 bases, with 13 bases separating them. The CDR3 consists of 15 residues. The CDR3 is CASGLGENNGDTQYF. The CDR3 nucleotides are TGTGCTAGTGGTTTGGGCGAGAATAACGGAGATACGCAGTATTTT.

The chain recombines TRBV30 with TRBJ2-5; D unclear. V dropped 0 bases and J dropped 5 bases, with 10 bases sitting between them. Germline V lookup: CDR1 GTSNPN, CDR2 SVGIG (reference sequence). This CDR3 region has 13 residues. The CDR3 loop is CAWSVHFLETQYF. DNA of the CDR3: TGTGCCTGGAGTGTACATTTTTTGGAGACCCAGTACTTC.